One sample yielded the 30 T cell receptor beta chains listed below, sequenced in a study of T cell responses to AZD1222 COVID-19 vaccine. The repertoire was sequenced with immunoSEQ multiplex PCR; TCRdb's copy has only in-frame clones and lacks some. The profile shows approximately 100,000 clones, around 84% of them singletons. This specimen consisted of peripheral blood, obtained on day 0 of AZD1222 vaccination. The receptors come from an adult in good health.

The chain combines TRBV23-1 with TRBJ1-1; 8 nucleotides align to TRBD1. TRBV23-1 is labeled an ORF, and its function is uncertain. The V gene end was trimmed by 0 bases and the J gene end by 4 bases; junction bases not matched to a gene: 7. The CDR3 is made up of 16 amino acids. CDR3 residues: CASSQSGQDRSTEAFF. CDR3 coding DNA: TGCGCCAGCAGTCAATCGGGACAGGACAGGAGCACTGAAGCTTTCTTT.

The chain has TRBV7-3 and TRBJ1-1; TRBD1 matches 7 bases. Germline assignment: CDR1 SGHTA and CDR2 FQGTGA. J lost 3 bases, V lost 7 bases, and 5 bases had no gene match. The CDR3 runs 13 residues. CDR3 amino acids: CASKGQGDTEAFF. CDR3 nucleotides: TGTGCCAGCAAAGGGCAGGGGGACACTGAAGCTTTCTTT.

The J gene is TRBJ1-1, the V gene TRBV27; 10 bases agree with TRBD1. The V and J ends lost 4 bases and 4 bases, in that order; junction bases with no gene match: 6. Germline CDR1 reads MNHEY; CDR2 reads SMNVEV (reference sequence). The CDR3 is 15 amino acids. CDR3 coding DNA: TGTGCCAGCAGTTCACCGGGACAGGGGTTCACTGAAGCTTTCTTT. Encoded protein: CASSSPGQGFTEAFF.

In its sample, this clone was seen a few times. V gene TRBV5-5 combines with J gene TRBJ1-5; a weak D match, TRBD1 (6 bases). This CDR3 comprises 14 residues. With 3 bases removed from V and 9 bases from J, the gap between germline ends came to 16 bases. Germline CDR1 and CDR2: SGHKS and YYEKEE (reference sequence). The CDR3 DNA reads TGTGCCAGCAGCTGGGGTAACAGGGATAGGCCCCAGCATTTT. This translates into CASSWGNRDRPQHF. Variable domain in full (rest from reference TRBV5-5 and TRBJ1-5): DAGVTQSPTHLIKTRGQQVTLRCSPISGHKSVSWYQQVLGQGPQFIFQYYEKEERGRGNFPDRFSARQFPNYSSELNVNALLLGDSALYLCASSWGNRDRPQHFGDGTRLSIL.

This chain connects TRBV18 to TRBJ1-5; TRBD1 is a possible D gene (6 bases). The V and J ends lost 4 bases and 4 bases respectively, with 14 bases between them. The CDR3 runs 15 residues. The germline V gene has CDR1 KGHSH and CDR2 LQKENI. The CDR3 region is CASSLGLQGNQPQHF. The CDR3 nucleotides read TGTGCCAGCTCACTGGGGCTACAGGGAAATCAGCCCCAGCATTTT.

This clone occurred a few times. The chain is built from TRBV4-2 and TRBJ2-7, with 10 bases lining up with TRBD2. Germline V lookup: CDR1 LGHNA, CDR2 YNFKEQ. The CDR3 is 17 residues long. V was clipped by 1 base and J by 2 bases; unmatched bases: 8. CDR3 nucleotide sequence: TGTGCCAGCAGCCAAGGAGAGCGGACTAGCGGTACCTACGAGCAGTACTTC. Protein sequence: CASSQGERTSGTYEQYF.

The chain links TRBV7-2 to TRBJ2-7; 12 nucleotides agree with TRBD2. Germline V lookup: CDR1 SGHTA, CDR2 FQGNSA. The CDR3 extends over 15 amino acids. Losses at the gene ends were 4 bases for V and 3 bases for J; bases not matched to a gene: 4. The CDR3 DNA reads TGTGCCAGCAGCTCCGGGACTAGCGGGTTCTACGAGCAGTACTTC. It codes for CASSSGTSGFYEQYF.

The V gene is TRBV7-9, the J gene TRBJ2-2; D unresolved. The length of the CDR3 is 15 residues. The V and J ends lost 2 bases and 6 bases respectively, with 13 bases between them. Germline V gene lookup returns CDR1 SEHNR and CDR2 FQNEAQ (reference sequence). The CDR3 loop reads CASSLRRGGSGELFF. The CDR3 nucleotides read TGTGCCAGCAGCTTACGCCGCGGCGGCTCCGGGGAGCTGTTTTTT.

The genes are TRBV7-6 and TRBJ2-7, with 7 bases aligning to TRBD1. J gave up 3 bases and V 4 bases, and 12 bases lay outside the gene matches. The CDR3 is 16 residues long. CDR1 is SGHVS and CDR2 is FNYEAQ in the germline V gene. The CDR3 DNA reads TGTGCCAGCAGCTCAGAAGTCGGGACAGTGTACTACGAGCAGTACTTC. Protein sequence: CASSSEVGTVYYEQYF. Drawing the rest from reference TRBV7-6 and TRBJ2-7, the complete variable domain is GAGVSQSPRYKVTKRGQDVALRCDPISGHVSLYWYRQALGQGPEFLTYFNYEAQQDKSGLPNDRFSAERPEGSISTLTIQRTEQRDSAMYRCASSSEVGTVYYEQYFGPGTRLTVT.

The genes are TRBV7-3 and TRBJ1-6; the D gene is possibly TRBD1 (5 bases). The CDR3 runs 17 residues. CDR1 is SGHTA and CDR2 is FQGTGA in the germline V gene. V lost 4 bases and J 0 bases, leaving 13 bases between the germline ends. For the CDR3, the DNA is TGTGCCAGCAGCTCGGGACGGAGAAGCTCCTATAATTCACCCCTCCACTTT. It codes for CASSSGRRSSYNSPLHF.

This chain uses TRBV28 with TRBJ1-2, with 10 nucleotides matching TRBD1. V was clipped by 6 bases and J by 6 bases; unmatched bases: 4. This CDR3 spans 13 amino acids. CDR1 is MDHEN and CDR2 is SYDVKM in the germline V gene. The CDR3 is CASSLGQGNGYTF. The CDR3 DNA reads TGTGCCAGCAGCTTGGGACAGGGGAATGGCTACACCTTC.

The CDR3 DNA is TGTGCCAGCAGCCGGGCAGGGGTAAATTCACCCCTCCACTTT. Its protein product is CASSRAGVNSPLHF. The V gene is TRBV5-4, the J gene TRBJ1-6; D might be TRBD1 (6 bases). This CDR3 spans 14 amino acids. CDR1 and CDR2 from the germline V gene are SGHNT and YYREEE (reference sequence). V lost 4 bases, J lost 7 bases, and 12 bases lay in between.

V usage is TRBV6-2 or TRBV6-3 and J usage is TRBJ1-5; 9 bases are a match to TRBD1. Per the germline V gene, CDR1 is MNHEY and CDR2 is SVGEGT. The CDR3 totals 15 residues. V was clipped by 2 bases and J by 6 bases; unmatched bases: 5. The chain's CDR3 is CASSYRQGGSQPQHF. Written as DNA, the CDR3 is TGTGCCAGCAGTTACCGACAGGGGGGCAGTCAGCCCCAGCATTTT.

This clone was observed once. This chain links TRBV5-4 with TRBJ1-4; TRBD1 matches at 10 bases. Looked up from germline, CDR1 is SGHNT and CDR2 is YYREEE (reference sequence). V lost 4 bases, J lost 3 bases, and 3 bases stayed unmatched. The CDR3 is made up of 15 amino acids. CDR3: CASSPGQGANEKLFF. The CDR3 nucleotides read TGTGCCAGCAGCCCCGGACAGGGGGCTAATGAAAAACTGTTTTTT.

The chain joins TRBV14 to TRBJ1-2, with TRBD1 as a possible D gene (6 bases). In germline, CDR1 is SGHDN, CDR2 FVKESK. Trimming removed 2 bases from V and 5 bases from J, with 18 bases in between. CDR3 length: 16 amino acids. Here the CDR3 reads CASSQTHGPQGYGYTF. In DNA, the CDR3 is TGTGCCAGCAGCCAAACCCACGGACCACAGGGTTATGGCTACACCTTC.

The chain employs TRBV4-2 and TRBJ2-1; D perhaps matches TRBD2 (5 bases). Between the trimmed V and J ends, which lost 6 bases and 5 bases, there was a span of 14 bases. This CDR3 comprises 14 residues. Germline V CDR1 and CDR2: LGHNA, YNFKEQ. CDR3 region: CASSWSGTDNEQFF. The CDR3 coding sequence is TGTGCCAGCAGTTGGAGCGGAACGGACAATGAGCAGTTCTTC.

The chain combines TRBV16 with TRBJ2-1; D is unclear. The CDR3 sequence is 18 residues long. V lost 2 bases, J lost 0 bases, and 17 bases lay in between. The germline V gene has CDR1 KGHSY and CDR2 FQNENV. The CDR3: CASSQGSRAQSSYNEQFF. In DNA form, the CDR3 reads TGTGCCAGCAGCCAAGGTTCCCGAGCGCAGAGCTCCTACAATGAGCAGTTCTTC. The complete variable domain, with remaining parts taken from reference TRBV16 and TRBJ2-1, reads GEEVAQTPKHLVRGEGQKAKLYCAPIKGHSYVFWYQQVLKNEFKFLISFQNENVFDETGMPKERFSAKCLPNSPCSLEIQATKLEDSAVYFCASSQGSRAQSSYNEQFFGPGTRLTVL.

J is TRBJ1-5 and V is TRBV28; D unresolved. CDR3 length: 17 residues. Germline assignment: CDR1 MDHEN and CDR2 SYDVKM. Trimming removed 5 bases from V and 3 bases from J, with 20 bases in between. In DNA, the CDR3 is TGTGCCAGCAGTCCCCCCGGTGTGGGAGATTTCAATCAGCCCCAGCATTTT. Translated, it gives CASSPPGVGDFNQPQHF.

This chain links TRBV7-2 with TRBJ2-7; D is unresolved. Germline V gene sequence: CDR1 SGHTA, CDR2 FQGNSA. V was clipped by 5 bases and J by 0 bases, with 8 bases between them. The CDR3 length is 13 residues. CDR3 DNA sequence: TGTGCCAGCAGCCCCCACGGCTCCTACGAGCAGTACTTC. This translates into CASSPHGSYEQYF. The variable domain in full, with the rest retrieved from reference TRBV7-2 and TRBJ2-7, is GAGVSQSPSNKVTEKGKDVELRCDPISGHTALYWYRQSLGQGLEFLIYFQGNSAPDKSGLPSDRFSAERTGGSVSTLTIQRTQQEDSAVYLCASSPHGSYEQYFGPGTRLTVT.

The rearrangement uses TRBV19 and TRBJ2-7, with 8 bases lining up with TRBD1. V shed 3 bases and J 4 bases; nucleotides not matched to a gene: 2. This CDR3 contains 13 residues. Germline CDR1 and CDR2: LNHDA and SQIVND (reference sequence). CDR3 DNA: TGTGCCAGTAGTATCCAGGGGGCGTACGAGCAGTACTTC. It is translated as CASSIQGAYEQYF.

The V call is TRBV4-3, the J call TRBJ2-7; TRBD2 matches at 7 bases. Trimming removed 1 base from V and 1 base from J; junction bases left unmatched: 4. The CDR3 covers 15 residues. Germline CDR1 is LGHNA and CDR2 is YSLEER. CDR3 loop: CASSQGAGVSYEQYF. The CDR3 DNA follows: TGCGCCAGCAGCCAAGGTGCGGGGGTGTCCTACGAGCAGTACTTC.

This clone was observed a single time. The V call is TRBV15, the J call TRBJ1-2; D is possibly TRBD1 (6 bases). Germline loops: CDR1 LNHNV, CDR2 YYDKDF (reference sequence). Trimming cost V 1 base and J 3 bases, with 9 bases left between them. The CDR3 is made up of 14 amino acids. This CDR3 reads CATSRVSGDYGYTF. The CDR3 DNA reads TGTGCCACCAGCAGAGTCTCAGGGGACTATGGCTACACCTTC.

This clone has a single count. The J gene is TRBJ1-2, the V gene TRBV5-1; 9 bases fit TRBD1. The junction had 9 bases not matched to a gene; V was cut back by 0 bases and J by 3 bases. The CDR3 spans 17 residues. CDR1 is SGHRS, CDR2 YFSETQ, per germline. CDR3 bases: TGCGCCAGCAGCTTGGATCCACCGGGACAGGGTCACTATGGCTACACCTTC. Translation: CASSLDPPGQGHYGYTF.

This clone occurred a few times. The V gene is TRBV12-3 or TRBV12-4, the J gene TRBJ1-2; no clear D gene. Deletions cut 5 bases from V and 8 bases from J, with 15 bases between. The CDR3 is made up of 13 amino acids. The CDR3 loop reads CASSLRGPRGYTF. CDR3 nucleotides: TGTGCCAGCAGTCTTAGAGGCCCCCGGGGCTACACCTTC.

The chain recombines TRBV6-4 with TRBJ2-2; 7 bases are a match to TRBD1. The V gene end was trimmed by 5 bases and the J gene end by 3 bases; junction bases not matched to a gene: 9. Germline V lookup: CDR1 MRHNA, CDR2 SNTAGT. The length of the CDR3 is 16 residues. CDR3 sequence: CASSLEGALDTGELFF. CDR3 sequence (DNA): TGTGCCAGCAGTTTAGAGGGGGCTCTGGACACCGGGGAGCTGTTTTTT.

This clone was found many times. The genes are TRBV4-1 and TRBJ2-7; possibly TRBD2 for D (6 bases). Trimming stripped 5 bases from V and 2 bases from J, with 13 bases between. CDR3 length equals 14 residues. Germline V gene sequence: CDR1 MGHRA, CDR2 YSYEKL. DNA of the CDR3: TGCGCCAGCAGCGTCGGGACGGGGGCCTACGAGCAGTACTTC. Amino acid sequence: CASSVGTGAYEQYF.

J is TRBJ2-7 and V is TRBV9; D uncertain. The CDR3 contains 14 residues. Trimming took 0 bases from V and 2 from J, leaving 9 bases between them. CDR1 SGDLS and CDR2 YYNGEE come from the germline V gene. The CDR3 is CASSVGGGTYEQYF. For the CDR3, the DNA is TGTGCCAGCAGCGTAGGAGGCGGAACCTACGAGCAGTACTTC. Full variable domain (rest looked up from reference TRBV9 and TRBJ2-7): DSGVTQTPKHLITATGQRVTLRCSPRSGDLSVYWYQQSLDQGLQFLIQYYNGEERAKGNILERFSAQQFPDLHSELNLSSLELGDSALYFCASSVGGGTYEQYFGPGTRLTVT.

This chain uses TRBV12-3 or TRBV12-4 with TRBJ2-4; D gene ambiguous. The length of the CDR3 is 13 residues. Trimming removed 6 bases at V and 5 bases at J, with 11 bases between. The DNA of the CDR3 is TGTGCCAGCAGCCGATTTGGCGAAAACATTCAGTACTTC. This sequence encodes CASSRFGENIQYF.

The chain joins TRBV7-3 to TRBJ2-3; no definite D call. The CDR3 is made up of 14 amino acids. Germline V CDR1 and CDR2: SGHTA, FQGTGA. Deletions cut 1 base from V and 6 bases from J, with 11 bases between. CDR3 loop: CASSLNGLGDTQYF. The CDR3 DNA sequence: TGTGCCAGCAGCTTAAATGGGTTAGGGGATACGCAGTATTTT.

The V gene is TRBV28, the J gene TRBJ2-7; the match to TRBD2 covers 9 bases. From germline, CDR1 is MDHEN and CDR2 SYDVKM. The CDR3 extends over 16 amino acids. V lost 6 bases, J lost 5 bases, and 14 bases stayed unmatched. In nucleotides, the CDR3 is TGTGCCAGCAGCTCCTCTACCCGACTAGCGGTAAACGAGCAGTACTTC. Protein sequence: CASSSSTRLAVNEQYF.